Shown below are 21 T cell receptor beta chains from a single sample sequenced in a study of blood T cells in healthy people across ages (dated by TCRdb to the mid-2010s). Receptors were amplified or captured by 5' RACE. Sequencing took place on an Illumina HiSeq 2500. A second roughly 6 to 12 cycle PCR used a sample-barcoded 5' primer and a J-beta primer mix. TCRdb cleaned the public reads at Q25 with fastp, built clones with MiXCR and kept in-frame beta chains. Each CDR3 protein gets just one entry, which takes the most common genes and DNA from the rows behind it. The sample table records 850,000 to 1,300,000 distinct CDR3 sequences; 45% of these occur just once. Approximately 20% of the sample belongs to the ten largest clones. Sequencing input: blood. The receptor set was obtained from a woman in her fifties or sixties in good health.

The chain joins TRBV29-1 to TRBJ1-5, with 9 nucleotides matching TRBD1. CDR3 length equals 14 residues. V dropped 6 bases and J dropped 0; count of bases not matched to a gene: 3. Germline V gives CDR1 SQVTM, CDR2 ANQGSEA. The CDR3 DNA follows: TGCAGCGTCTGGACAGGGGATAGCAATCAGCCCCAGCATTTT. This encodes CSVWTGDSNQPQHF.

V is TRBV20-1 and J is TRBJ2-7; D call uncertain. The CDR3 totals 13 residues. Per germline, CDR1 DFQATT and CDR2 SNEGSKA (reference sequence). Trimming took 4 bases from V and 0 from J, leaving 10 bases between them. CDR3 sequence: CSATGKSSYEQYF. CDR3 sequence (DNA): TGCAGTGCTACTGGAAAGAGCTCCTACGAGCAGTACTTC.

In the case of this clonotype: The junction and the germline gene differ at one end; a read error may be behind it. The chain employs TRBV9 and TRBJ2-1, with D tentatively TRBD2 (7 bases). Germline V gene sequence: CDR1 SGDLS, CDR2 YYNGEE. CDR3 length: 17 residues. Here the CDR3 reads CAGSVGGGRWVSNEQFF. As DNA, the CDR3 is TGTGCCGGCAGCGTAGGGGGGGGCAGGTGGGTCTCCAATGAGCAGTTCTTC.

The J gene is TRBJ1-2, the V gene TRBV28, with a possible D match to TRBD1 (6 bases). V lost 10 bases and J 3 bases, leaving 15 bases between the germline ends. Germline CDR1 reads MDHEN; CDR2 reads SYDVKM. The CDR3 contains 13 residues. CDR3 amino acids: CATRGPGDYGYTF. CDR3 bases: TGTGCCACACGGGGCCCAGGGGACTATGGCTACACCTTC.

The chain couples TRBV6-5 to TRBJ1-5; TRBD1 aligns across 9 bases. V was pared by 5 bases and J by 7 bases, with 12 bases of the junction left unmatched. Germline CDR1 MNHEY, CDR2 SVGAGI. The CDR3 covers 16 residues. CDR3 nucleotides: TGTGCCAGCAGTCTCCGACCGGGGACAGGGAAACAGCCCCAGCATTTT. This encodes CASSLRPGTGKQPQHF.

This clonotype was observed a few times. The chain recombines TRBV6-2 or TRBV6-3 with TRBJ2-7, with 8 positions matching TRBD2. V was clipped by 6 bases and J by 6 bases; unmatched bases: 10. Germline assignment: CDR1 MNHEY and CDR2 SVGEGT. The CDR3 contains 14 residues. CDR3 bases: TGTGCCAGCAGCACCATTCTACGGGAGGGCGAGCAGTACTTC. Translating gives CASSTILREGEQYF.

This clonotype has ten or more counts. The V and J genes are TRBV20-1 and TRBJ1-6; D perhaps matches TRBD1 (5 bases). The CDR3 has 15 residues. The V end was cut by 5 bases, the J end by 9 bases, with 20 bases between. Germline V gene sequence: CDR1 DFQATT, CDR2 SNEGSKA (reference sequence). CDR3 in amino acids: CSASRDPGSSSPLHF. The CDR3 coding sequence is TGCAGTGCTTCTCGGGACCCCGGGAGTAGTTCACCCCTCCACTTT.

This clonotype was recorded a few times. This chain joins TRBV7-3 and TRBJ1-2; no reliable D call. From germline, CDR1 is SGHTA and CDR2 FQGTGA. This CDR3 is built from 13 residues. Trimming left V 3 bases short and J 2 bases short, with 7 bases between. The DNA for the CDR3 is TGTGCCAGCAGCTTGGGCAACAACTATGGCTACACCTTC. Its protein product is CASSLGNNYGYTF.

This clonotype was seen a handful of times. The V and J genes are TRBV12-3 or TRBV12-4 and TRBJ2-5; TRBD2 matches at 9 bases. The trim removed 5 bases at V and 11 bases at J, leaving 12 bases unmatched. The CDR3 loop spans 14 amino acids. CDR3 in DNA: TGTGCCAGCAGTCAACCTAGCGGGATGGCTGAGCAGTACTTC. Its protein is CASSQPSGMAEQYF.

This clonotype was counted once. This may come from a read error, since a much larger clone is one base off. The chain recombines TRBV5-1 with TRBJ2-5; 7 bases match TRBD1. The J call is in doubt because the DNA end fits TRBJ2-7 better. Germline lookup yields CDR1 SGHRS and CDR2 YFSETQ. This CDR3 is built from 14 residues. CDR3 amino acids: CASSWTRGGNEQYF. CDR3 coding DNA: TGCGCCAGCAGCTGGACACGAGGGGGCAACGAGCAGTACTTC.

The J gene is TRBJ2-7, the V gene TRBV15, with D maybe TRBD2 (5 bases). The germline CDR1 and CDR2 sequences are LNHNV and YYDKDF (reference sequence). The V and J ends lost 0 bases and 6 bases respectively, with 9 bases between them. This CDR3 spans 13 amino acids. The CDR3 bases are TGTGCCACCAGCAGAGATAGTCGGGGCGAGCAGTACTTC. This encodes CATSRDSRGEQYF. The variable domain in full, with the rest retrieved from reference TRBV15 and TRBJ2-7, is DAMVIQNPRYQVTQFGKPVTLSCSQTLNHNVMYWYQQKSSQAPKLLFHYYDKDFNNEADTPDNFQSRRPNTSFCFLDIRSPGLGDTAMYLCATSRDSRGEQYFGPGTRLTVT.

This clonotype has only a few counts. This chain links TRBV24-1 with TRBJ2-7, with TRBD2 matching over 8 bases. CDR3 size: 15 residues. The junction had 5 bases not matched to a gene; V was cut back by 5 bases and J by 0 bases. Germline CDR1 and CDR2: KGHDR and SFDVKD. The CDR3 protein is CATSVASGSSYEQYF. The CDR3 region has the DNA TGTGCCACCAGTGTGGCCAGCGGGAGCTCCTACGAGCAGTACTTC.

This chain links TRBV3-1 with TRBJ1-1; D is ambiguous. CDR1 and CDR2 from the germline V gene are LGHDT and YNNKEL (reference sequence). The CDR3 has 14 amino acids. Trimming took 3 bases from V and 3 from J, leaving 11 bases between them. The CDR3 region has the DNA TGTGCCAGCAGCCACTGGACCCGGGACACTGAAGCTTTCTTT. This encodes CASSHWTRDTEAFF.

The chain is built from TRBV5-1 and TRBJ2-5, with 9 bases aligning to TRBD2. Trimming cost V 0 bases and J 11 bases; bases outside gene matches: 17. Germline CDR1 is SGHRS and CDR2 is YFSETQ. This CDR3 is 17 amino acids long. The DNA for the CDR3 is TGCGCCAGCAGCTTGGGCGCGGTTACTAGCGGGTTGGATGAGCAGTACTTC. The encoded protein is CASSLGAVTSGLDEQYF.

A word on this clonotype: Mismatch with germline at one junction end may stem from a read error. The V call is TRBV20-1, the J call TRBJ1-2, with 11 bases fitting TRBD1. Per the germline V gene, CDR1 is DFQATT and CDR2 is SNEGSKA (reference sequence). The CDR3 consists of 13 residues. The CDR3 bases are TGCAGTGCTAGTGGGACAGGGGGTGATGGCCACACCTTC. As protein: CSASGTGGDGHTF.

This chain links TRBV20-1 with TRBJ2-5; no clear D. The V gene's germline CDR1 is DFQATT and CDR2 SNEGSKA (reference sequence). Trimming cost V 0 bases and J 1 base, with 12 bases left between them. The length of the CDR3 is 15 residues. CDR3 in DNA: TGCAGTGCTAGAGAGGCGCGATCGGGCCAAGAGACCCAGTACTTC. This translates into CSAREARSGQETQYF.

This clonotype was seen only a few times. The gene calls are TRBV7-2 and TRBJ2-3; no clear D gene. The CDR3 extends over 13 amino acids. From germline, CDR1 is SGHTA and CDR2 FQGNSA. Trimming removed 6 bases at V and 4 bases at J, with 11 bases between. The CDR3 DNA reads as TGTGCCAGCAGTTCAGCCCCCCCAGATACGCAGTATTTT. Translating it yields CASSSAPPDTQYF.

This clonotype occurred a few times. V usage is TRBV5-1 and J usage is TRBJ1-5; 12 nucleotides match TRBD1. The CDR3 runs 15 residues. Per germline, CDR1 SGHRS and CDR2 YFSETQ. V lost 3 bases, J lost 6 bases, and 4 bases stayed unmatched. This chain's CDR3 is CASSSGTGGGQPQHF. CDR3 nucleotides: TGCGCCAGCAGCTCCGGGACAGGGGGCGGTCAGCCCCAGCATTTT.

This clonotype was seen a handful of times. The genes are TRBV29-1 and TRBJ1-4, with D maybe TRBD1 (5 bases). The length of the CDR3 is 12 residues. V gave up 2 bases and J gave up 10 bases, with 11 bases separating them. Germline CDR1 is SQVTM and CDR2 is ANQGSEA. The CDR3 bases are TGCAGCGTTGAACTGGGGGATTTAAAACTGTTTTTT. It encodes CSVELGDLKLFF.

This chain connects TRBV11-1 to TRBJ1-1; 9 nucleotides agree with TRBD1. This CDR3 spans 15 amino acids. Germline loops: CDR1 SGHAT, CDR2 FQDESV (reference sequence). Germline trimming cut 5 bases from V and 1 base from J; bases unmatched to any gene: 5. The CDR3 DNA follows: TGTGCCAGCAGCCGGGAGGACAGGGGGAACACTGAAGCTTTCTTT. It translates to CASSREDRGNTEAFF. The full variable domain, its missing parts supplied by reference TRBV11-1 and TRBJ1-1, is EAEVAQSPRYKITEKSQAVAFWCDPISGHATLYWYRQILGQGPELLVQFQDESVVDDSQLPKDRFSAERLKGVDSTLKIQPAELGDSAMYLCASSREDRGNTEAFFGQGTRLTVV.

This clonotype showed up just a few times. The chain combines TRBV24-1 with TRBJ2-5; 7 nucleotides agree with TRBD1. Germline V gene sequence: CDR1 KGHDR, CDR2 SFDVKD. The junction had 5 bases not matched to a gene; V was cut back by 3 bases and J by 2 bases. This CDR3 has 15 amino acids. In DNA, the CDR3 is TGTGCCACCAGTGATACCCGGACAGGACAAGAGACCCAGTACTTC. Residues: CATSDTRTGQETQYF.